This T cell receptor (beta chain) stems from a study of blood T cell repertoires in COVID-19 (TCRdb year 2020). As for the study more broadly: Collaborator samples came from the United States, Italy and Spain and covered acute and convalescent phases of COVID-19. The prospective study material was composed of cDNA or gDNA derived from T cells, B-cell-depleted T cells, or PBMCs. Where available, HLA class I and class II types were taken from metadata supplied by the sample provider and were not determined by assay-based typing. Nearly every sample came with metadata listing a de-identified subject ID, COVID-19 status, age in years and sex. The dataset comprised deeply sampled blood TCRbeta repertoires from subjects exposed to, actively infected with, or recovered from COVID-19. The repertoires were released in a freely available public database meant as a resource for research on the immune response to SARS-CoV-2. Samples were obtained from the ongoing ImmuneRACE study (first 160 participants) and from some 1,300 subjects provided by 6 global collaborators. General conclusions and limits of the study: Clinical and demographic metadata were provided uncurated, with the amount varying by source and participant.

Each collaborating institution followed its own protocols to collect whole blood in K2EDTA tubes. Collaborator samples were shipped for TCRbeta analysis as frozen whole blood, isolated PBMCs, or DNA extracted from either sample type. A word on this clone: The antigen it recognizes is unknown. No base qualities exist here, and no much larger clone lies one base off it.

The immunoSEQ Assay, a bias-controlled multiplex PCR, was used to amplify TCRbeta CDR3 regions from genomic DNA. As for the original processing: The number of nucleated cells in each sample was estimated by amplification of reference gene primers within the assay. To quantify the absolute abundance of each unique TCRbeta CDR3 rearrangement, sequence reads were collapsed and filtered. For each sample, productive Simpson clonality was calculated as the square root of Simpson's diversity index over productive rearrangements. The clones in this table, taken by TCRdb from immuneACCESS, are in-frame only. Not every clone is retained; where verified, under half of the shortfall comes from an unresolved V gene, and the cause of the rest is unknown. That table supplies the V and J calls and clone size; D and trimming were determined from the DNA. This sample comprises some 200,000 clones, approximately 82% of them detected only once. 6.9% of the sample is taken by the ten largest.

The sample comprised peripheral blood. The source is a human donor with acute or convalescent COVID-19. The donor label of this sample is uncertain.

The DNA is TGTGCCAGCAGCCTACAGGGGGAAAAGAAACTGTTTTTT. Its product reads: CASSLQGEKKLFF. The chain joins TRBV2 to TRBJ1-4; the junction holds 8 bases that match TRBD1. Including the terminal cysteine and phenylalanine, the CDR3 comprises 13 residues. Only CDR3 DNA remains: 39 bases, in frame from the first base. Via the germline V gene, CDR1 is SNHLY and CDR2 FYNNEI. V and J are trimmed by 6 bases and 11 bases, and the gene matches miss 8 bases of the junction.